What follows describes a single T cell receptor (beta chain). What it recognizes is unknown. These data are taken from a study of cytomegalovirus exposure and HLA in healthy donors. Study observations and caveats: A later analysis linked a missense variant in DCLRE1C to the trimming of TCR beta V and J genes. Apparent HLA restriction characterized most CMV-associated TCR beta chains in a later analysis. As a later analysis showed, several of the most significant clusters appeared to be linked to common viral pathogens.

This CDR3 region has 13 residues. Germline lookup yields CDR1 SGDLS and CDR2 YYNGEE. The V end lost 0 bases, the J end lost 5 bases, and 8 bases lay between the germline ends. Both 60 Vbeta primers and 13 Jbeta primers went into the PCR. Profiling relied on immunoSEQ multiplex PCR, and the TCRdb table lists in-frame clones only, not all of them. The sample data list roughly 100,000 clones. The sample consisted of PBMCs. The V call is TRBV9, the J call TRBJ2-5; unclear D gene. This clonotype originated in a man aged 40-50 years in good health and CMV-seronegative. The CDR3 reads CASSVEPRETQYF. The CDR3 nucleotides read TGTGCCAGCAGCGTAGAGCCGAGGGAGACCCAGTACTTC.